The entry below gives a single T cell receptor (beta chain) sequence along with its context. The sample originates from a study of lymphopenia after photon versus proton radiotherapy. Sequencing was performed with immunoSEQ multiplex PCR; in TCRdb, only in-frame clones are kept and a portion is missing. The table has some 27,000 clones, about four fifths seen once. Germline assignment: CDR1 SGHKS and CDR2 YYEKEE (reference sequence). The CDR3 spans 15 residues. Trimming shortened V by 2 bases and J by 3 bases, and 12 bases separated the two germline ends. The material was peripheral blood, obtained from a patient treated with photon-based radiotherapy. The sequence derives from a man aged 50 to 59 with gastric cancer. V usage is TRBV5-5 and J usage is TRBJ1-5, with D possibly matching TRBD1 (6 bases). This chain's CDR3 is CASSFSRDNNQPQHF. DNA of the CDR3: TGTGCCAGCAGCTTCAGCCGGGACAACAATCAGCCCCAGCATTTT.